These 19 T cell receptor beta chains originate from one sample sequenced in a study of blood T cell repertoires in COVID-19. Assay: immunoSEQ multiplex PCR; the TCRdb copy retains only in-frame clones and omits some. This table holds under 300,000 clones, roughly 93% found once. The sequencing input was PBMCs or T cells enriched from blood (not recorded which). Receptors originate from a woman aged 35 to 49 with acute COVID-19.

The V gene is TRBV5-4, the J gene TRBJ2-1; TRBD1 is a possible D gene (5 bases). The germline CDR1 and CDR2 sequences are SGHNT and YYREEE (reference sequence). V lost 4 bases to trimming and J lost 1 base, with 12 bases between them. The CDR3 is made up of 15 amino acids. CDR3 DNA sequence: TGTGCCAGCAGCGGTGGGGCCGTTTCCTACAATGAGCAGTTCTTC. It codes for CASSGGAVSYNEQFF.

The chain uses TRBV5-1 and TRBJ2-3; 10 bases map to TRBD1. Germline V CDR1 and CDR2: SGHRS, YFSETQ. This CDR3 region has 17 residues. Trimming cost V 1 base and J 0 bases; bases outside gene matches: 5. CDR3 loop: CASSLRQGAGSTDTQYF. The DNA for the CDR3 is TGCGCCAGCAGCTTGAGACAGGGGGCAGGGAGCACAGATACGCAGTATTTT. The full variable domain, with the rest looked up from reference TRBV5-1 and TRBJ2-3, is KAGVTQTPRYLIKTRGQQVTLSCSPISGHRSVSWYQQTPGQGLQFLFEYFSETQRNKGNFPGRFSGRQFSNSRSEMNVSTLELGDSALYLCASSLRQGAGSTDTQYFGPGTRLTVL.

The J gene is TRBJ1-2, the V gene TRBV7-9; 9 bases are shared with TRBD1. CDR3 length: 15 residues. Germline loops: CDR1 SEHNR, CDR2 FQNEAQ (reference sequence). V trimming: 5 bases; J trimming: 11 bases; junction bases outside the gene matches: 15. The CDR3 nucleotides read TGTGCCAGCAGCATTAGTGGACGGACAGGGGTGGGTTACACCTTC. This encodes CASSISGRTGVGYTF.

V and J are TRBV3-1 (or the pseudogene TRBV3-2) and TRBJ2-5, with 11 bases aligning to TRBD2. The germline V gene has CDR1 LGHDT and CDR2 YNNKEL (reference sequence). V gave up 4 bases and J gave up 5 bases; unmatched junction bases: 6. The CDR3 extends over 15 amino acids. CDR3 loop: CASSPGLAATETQYF. In DNA, the CDR3 is TGTGCCAGCAGCCCGGGACTAGCGGCTACGGAGACCCAGTACTTC.

This CDR3 reads CASSLAGGIGSSYNEQFF. The DNA of the CDR3 is TGTGCCAGCAGCTTAGCGGGCGGAATAGGGAGCTCCTACAATGAGCAGTTCTTC. The rearrangement links TRBV7-9 to TRBJ2-1; tentatively, D is TRBD2 (5 bases). From germline, CDR1 is SEHNR and CDR2 FQNEAQ (reference sequence). Between the trimmed V and J ends, which lost 0 bases and 0 bases, there was a span of 15 bases. This CDR3 contains 18 residues.

The J gene is TRBJ2-5, the V gene TRBV5-4; 8 bases fit TRBD2. The CDR3 runs 15 residues. Germline lookup yields CDR1 SGHNT and CDR2 YYREEE (reference sequence). Trimming removed 2 bases from V and 4 bases from J; junction bases left unmatched: 7. The chain's CDR3 is CASSLRRGAIETQYF. The CDR3 nucleotides read TGTGCCAGCAGCTTACGGCGGGGGGCCATAGAGACCCAGTACTTC.

This rearrangement joins TRBV5-1 to TRBJ2-3, with TRBD1 identical over 8 bases. The CDR3 is 15 residues long. CDR1 and CDR2 from the germline V gene are SGHRS and YFSETQ. With 4 bases clipped from V and 0 bases from J, the junction kept 4 bases outside the gene matches. The CDR3 loop is CASSPRDRSTDTQYF. The CDR3 DNA reads as TGCGCCAGCAGCCCCCGGGACAGGAGCACAGATACGCAGTATTTT.

The chain has TRBV19 and TRBJ2-7; tentatively, D is TRBD2 (6 bases). Trimming left V 3 bases short and J 2 bases short, with 11 bases between. The CDR3 consists of 14 residues. Germline loops: CDR1 LNHDA, CDR2 SQIVND (reference sequence). The CDR3 bases are TGTGCCAGTAGTATGTGGGGGGTCCCCTACGAGCAGTACTTC. Amino acids: CASSMWGVPYEQYF. Full variable domain (rest looked up from reference TRBV19 and TRBJ2-7): DGGITQSPKYLFRKEGQNVTLSCEQNLNHDAMYWYRQDPGQGLRLIYYSQIVNDFQKGDIAEGYSVSREKKESFPLTVTSAQKNPTAFYLCASSMWGVPYEQYFGPGTRLTVT.

This clone has only one observation. The chain uses TRBV18 and TRBJ1-1; the D is unclear. The CDR3 spans 14 residues. Trimming left V 2 bases short and J 6 bases short, with 13 bases between. Germline assignment: CDR1 KGHSH and CDR2 LQKENI. CDR3 in DNA: TGTGCCAGCTCACCAGGGCAGCTTCTTTCTGAAGCTTTCTTT. Encoded protein: CASSPGQLLSEAFF.

This chain joins TRBV19 and TRBJ2-7; a possible D gene is TRBD2 (5 bases). CDR1 and CDR2 (germline): LNHDA, SQIVND (reference sequence). V dropped 3 bases and J dropped 7 bases, with 13 bases sitting between them. The CDR3 consists of 13 residues. CDR3 sequence reads: CASSILSEGEQYF. Here the CDR3 DNA reads TGTGCCAGTAGTATCCTCTCCGAGGGTGAGCAGTACTTC.

The chain uses TRBV4-1 and TRBJ2-1; 8 bases map to TRBD2. In germline, CDR1 is MGHRA, CDR2 YSYEKL. V shed 0 bases, J shed 5 bases, and the junction held 12 bases outside the gene matches. The CDR3 spans 18 residues. In nucleotides, the CDR3 is TGCGCCAGCAGCCAAGATCACTCTAGCGGGCCAAGGCACAATGAGCAGTTCTTC. Protein product: CASSQDHSSGPRHNEQFF.

This rearrangement joins TRBV9 to TRBJ2-7, with D possibly TRBD2 on 7 matching bases. The CDR3 totals 15 residues. Germline V CDR1 and CDR2: SGDLS, YYNGEE. V was cut by 6 bases and J by 0 bases, with 16 bases left in between. The CDR3: CASMVGGGPSYEQYF. CDR3 sequence (DNA): TGTGCCAGCATGGTAGGGGGGGGGCCCTCCTACGAGCAGTACTTC.

The V call is TRBV27, the J call TRBJ2-7; 8 nucleotides align to TRBD1. The CDR3 has 15 residues. Looked up from germline, CDR1 is MNHEY and CDR2 is SMNVEV (reference sequence). J was trimmed by 3 bases and V by 6 bases; bases with no gene match: 10. The CDR3, as DNA: TGTGCCAGCAGCGACGTGGGACAGGCGAACTACGAGCAGTACTTC. Protein product: CASSDVGQANYEQYF.

The chain combines TRBV3-1 (or the pseudogene TRBV3-2) with TRBJ1-1; TRBD1 might be the D (6 bases). The CDR3 covers 13 residues. CDR1 and CDR2 from the germline V gene are LGHDT and YNNKEL (reference sequence). Trimming stripped 0 bases from V and 9 bases from J, with 11 bases between. The chain's CDR3 is CASSQDPGGQAFF. In DNA form, the CDR3 reads TGTGCCAGCAGCCAAGATCCGGGGGGGCAAGCTTTCTTT.

The chain joins TRBV5-1 to TRBJ2-6; 8 bases map to TRBD1. Unmatched junction bases numbered 7, after V lost 3 bases and J lost 2 bases. From germline, CDR1 is SGHRS and CDR2 YFSETQ. The CDR3 is 17 amino acids. CDR3: CASSYQGALTGANVLTF. In DNA form, the CDR3 reads TGCGCCAGCAGCTACCAGGGGGCGCTGACTGGGGCCAACGTCCTGACTTTC.

V and J are TRBV13 and TRBJ2-7; 8 bases are shared with TRBD2. With V trimmed by 4 bases and J by 3 bases, 5 bases remained unmatched. CDR3 length: 14 amino acids. Germline CDR1 PRHDT, CDR2 FYEKMQ (reference sequence). Written as DNA, the CDR3 is TGTGCCAGCAGCTCTGCGGGAGGCCACTACGAGCAGTACTTC. This translates into CASSSAGGHYEQYF.

J is TRBJ1-2 and V is TRBV14; D not certain. Trimming pared 1 base from V and 4 bases from J, leaving 10 bases between. CDR1 SGHDN and CDR2 FVKESK come from the germline V gene. This CDR3 contains 14 residues. As DNA, the CDR3 is TGTGCCAGCAGCCAAGGGGCAGGTCTCTATGGCTACACCTTC. Its translation is CASSQGAGLYGYTF.

The gene calls are TRBV7-9 and TRBJ2-7; D perhaps matches TRBD1 (6 bases). CDR3 length equals 13 residues. The V end was cut by 3 bases, the J end by 2 bases, with 8 bases between. The germline V gene has CDR1 SEHNR and CDR2 FQNEAQ (reference sequence). In nucleotides, the CDR3 is TGTGCCAGCAGCTTTTCAGGGGCCTACGAGCAGTACTTC. Protein sequence: CASSFSGAYEQYF.

The rearrangement joins TRBV7-2 to TRBJ1-6; 9 positions match TRBD1. Unmatched junction bases numbered 2, after V lost 1 base and J lost 7 bases. Germline assignment: CDR1 SGHTA and CDR2 FQGNSA. The CDR3 is 15 residues long. The CDR3 bases are TGTGCCAGCAGCTTAGAGGGGACAGGGAATTCACCCCTCCACTTT. Residues: CASSLEGTGNSPLHF.